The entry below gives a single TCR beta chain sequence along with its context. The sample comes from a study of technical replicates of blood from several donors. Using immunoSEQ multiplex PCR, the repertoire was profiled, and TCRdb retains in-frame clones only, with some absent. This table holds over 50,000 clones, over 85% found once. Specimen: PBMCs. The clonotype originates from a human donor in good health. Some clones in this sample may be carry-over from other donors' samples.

The CDR3 here is CASSSDFYEQYF. For the CDR3, the DNA is TGTGCCAGTAGTTCGGACTTCTACGAGCAGTACTTC. The J gene is TRBJ2-7, the V gene TRBV19; tentatively, D is TRBD2 (5 bases). The V and J ends lost 5 bases and 3 bases respectively, with 8 bases between them. The CDR3 spans 12 residues. In germline, CDR1 is LNHDA, CDR2 SQIVND (reference sequence).